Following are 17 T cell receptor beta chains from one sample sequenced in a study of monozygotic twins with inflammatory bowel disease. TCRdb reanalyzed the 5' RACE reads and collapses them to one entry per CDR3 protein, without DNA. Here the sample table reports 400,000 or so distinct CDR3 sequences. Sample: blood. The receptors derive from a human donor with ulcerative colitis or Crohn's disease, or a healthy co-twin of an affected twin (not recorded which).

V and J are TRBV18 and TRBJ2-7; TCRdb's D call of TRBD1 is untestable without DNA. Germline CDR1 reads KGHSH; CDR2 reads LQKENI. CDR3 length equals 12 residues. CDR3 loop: CASSYDRNEQYF.

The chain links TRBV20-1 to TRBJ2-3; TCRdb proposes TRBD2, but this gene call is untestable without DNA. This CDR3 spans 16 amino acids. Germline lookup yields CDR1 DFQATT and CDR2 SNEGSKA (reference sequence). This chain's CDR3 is CSASLAGGRGSDTQYF.

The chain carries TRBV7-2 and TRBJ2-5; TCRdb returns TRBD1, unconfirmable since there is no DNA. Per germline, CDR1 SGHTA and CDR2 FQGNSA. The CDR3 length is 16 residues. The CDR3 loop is CASSLGRTGGLETQYF.

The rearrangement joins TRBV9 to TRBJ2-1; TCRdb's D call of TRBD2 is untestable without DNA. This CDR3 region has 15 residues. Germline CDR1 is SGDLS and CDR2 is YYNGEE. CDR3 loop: CASSFGTISYNEQFF. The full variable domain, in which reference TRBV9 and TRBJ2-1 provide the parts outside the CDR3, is DSGVTQTPKHLITATGQRVTLRCSPRSGDLSVYWYQQSLDQGLQFLIQYYNGEERAKGNILERFSAQQFPDLHSELNLSSLELGDSALYFCASSFGTISYNEQFFGPGTRLTVL.

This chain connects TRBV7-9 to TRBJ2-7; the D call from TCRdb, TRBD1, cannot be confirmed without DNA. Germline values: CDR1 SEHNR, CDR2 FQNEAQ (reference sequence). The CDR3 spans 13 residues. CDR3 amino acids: CASSLNRVGEQYF. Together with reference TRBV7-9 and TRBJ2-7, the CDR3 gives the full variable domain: DTGVSQNPRHKITKRGQNVTFRCDPISEHNRLYWYRQTLGQGPEFLTYFQNEAQLEKSRLLSDRFSAERPKGSFSTLEIQRTEQGDSAMYLCASSLNRVGEQYFGPGTRLTVT.

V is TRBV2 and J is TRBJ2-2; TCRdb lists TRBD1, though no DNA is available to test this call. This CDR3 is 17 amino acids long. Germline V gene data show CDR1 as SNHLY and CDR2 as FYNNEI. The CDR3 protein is CASSEAQQGRKTGELFF.

The CDR3 sequence: CASSLGTLDNSPLHF. The genes are TRBV5-1 and TRBJ1-6. CDR1 and CDR2 (germline): SGHRS, YFSETQ. CDR3 length: 15 amino acids.

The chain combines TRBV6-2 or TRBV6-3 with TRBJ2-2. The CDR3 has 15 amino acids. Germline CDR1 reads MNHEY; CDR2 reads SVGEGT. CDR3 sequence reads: CASSYSRGNTGELFF.

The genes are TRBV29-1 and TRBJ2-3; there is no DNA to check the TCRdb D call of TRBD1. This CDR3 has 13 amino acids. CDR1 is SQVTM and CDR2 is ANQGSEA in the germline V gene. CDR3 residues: CIVKGVSTDTQYF.

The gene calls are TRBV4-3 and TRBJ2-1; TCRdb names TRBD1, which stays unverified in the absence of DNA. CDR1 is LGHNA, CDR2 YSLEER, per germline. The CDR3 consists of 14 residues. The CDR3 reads CASSQGGRYNEQFF.

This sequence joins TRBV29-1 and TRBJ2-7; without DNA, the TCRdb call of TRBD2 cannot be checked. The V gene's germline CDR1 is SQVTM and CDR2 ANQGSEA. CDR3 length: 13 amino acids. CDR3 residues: CSALDFQSYEQYF.

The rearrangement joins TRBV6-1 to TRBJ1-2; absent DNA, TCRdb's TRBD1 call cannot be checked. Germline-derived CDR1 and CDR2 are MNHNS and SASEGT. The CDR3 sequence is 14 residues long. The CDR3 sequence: CASSTPGQLYGYTF.

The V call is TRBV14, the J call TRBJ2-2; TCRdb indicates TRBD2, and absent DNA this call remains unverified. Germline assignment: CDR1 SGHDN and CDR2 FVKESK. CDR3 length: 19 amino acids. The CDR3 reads CASSPRGLAGGPDTGELFF.

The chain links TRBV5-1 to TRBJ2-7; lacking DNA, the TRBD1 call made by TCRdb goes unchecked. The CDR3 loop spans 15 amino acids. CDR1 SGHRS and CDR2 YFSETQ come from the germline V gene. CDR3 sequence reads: CASSPQSGQGYEQYF.

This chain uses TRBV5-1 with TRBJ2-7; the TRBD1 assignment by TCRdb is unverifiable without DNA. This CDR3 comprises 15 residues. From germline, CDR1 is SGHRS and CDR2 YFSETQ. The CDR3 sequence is CASSRRQGGSYEQYF.

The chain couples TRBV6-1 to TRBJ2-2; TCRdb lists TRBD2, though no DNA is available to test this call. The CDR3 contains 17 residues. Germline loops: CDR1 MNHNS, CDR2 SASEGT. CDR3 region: CASSLAGAGGRVGELFF.

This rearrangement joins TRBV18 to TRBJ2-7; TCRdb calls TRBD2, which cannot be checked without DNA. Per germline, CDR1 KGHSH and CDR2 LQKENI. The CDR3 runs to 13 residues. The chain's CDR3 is CASSPGLAYEQYF.